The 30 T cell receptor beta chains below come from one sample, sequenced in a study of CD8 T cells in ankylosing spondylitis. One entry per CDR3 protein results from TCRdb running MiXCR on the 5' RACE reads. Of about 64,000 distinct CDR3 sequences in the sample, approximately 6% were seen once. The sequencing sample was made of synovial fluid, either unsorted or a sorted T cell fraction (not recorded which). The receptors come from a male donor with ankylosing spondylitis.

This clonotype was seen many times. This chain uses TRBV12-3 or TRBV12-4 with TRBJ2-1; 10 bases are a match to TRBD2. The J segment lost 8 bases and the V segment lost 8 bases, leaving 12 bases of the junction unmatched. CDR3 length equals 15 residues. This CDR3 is CASCLGTSEVDEQFF. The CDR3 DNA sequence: TGTGCCAGCTGCCTTGGGACTAGCGAGGTGGATGAGCAGTTCTTC.

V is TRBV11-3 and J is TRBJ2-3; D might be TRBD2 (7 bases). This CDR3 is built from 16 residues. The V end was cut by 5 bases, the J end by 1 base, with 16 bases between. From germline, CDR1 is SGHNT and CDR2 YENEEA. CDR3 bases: TGTGCCAGCAGCCTCGGACTAGAGGGGGGCACAGATACGCAGTATTTT. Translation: CASSLGLEGGTDTQYF. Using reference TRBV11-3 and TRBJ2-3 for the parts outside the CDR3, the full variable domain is EAGVVQSPRYKIIEKKQPVAFWCNPISGHNTLYWYLQNLGQGPELLIRYENEEAVDDSQLPKDRFSAERLKGVDSTLKIQPAELGDSAVYLCASSLGLEGGTDTQYFGPGTRLTVL.

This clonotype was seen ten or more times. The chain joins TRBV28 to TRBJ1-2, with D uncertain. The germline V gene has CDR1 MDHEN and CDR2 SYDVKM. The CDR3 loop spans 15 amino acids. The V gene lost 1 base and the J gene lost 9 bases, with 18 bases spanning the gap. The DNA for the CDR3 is TGTGCCAGCAGTTTATCTACGACTGGGCTCTCCAGCTACACCTTC. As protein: CASSLSTTGLSSYTF.

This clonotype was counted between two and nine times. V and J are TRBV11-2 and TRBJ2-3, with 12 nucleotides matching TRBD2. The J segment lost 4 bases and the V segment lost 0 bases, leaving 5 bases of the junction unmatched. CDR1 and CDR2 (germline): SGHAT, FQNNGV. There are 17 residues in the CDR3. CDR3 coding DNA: TGTGCCAGCAGCTTAGACCGGACTAGCGGGACCTCAGATACGCAGTATTTT. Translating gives CASSLDRTSGTSDTQYF.

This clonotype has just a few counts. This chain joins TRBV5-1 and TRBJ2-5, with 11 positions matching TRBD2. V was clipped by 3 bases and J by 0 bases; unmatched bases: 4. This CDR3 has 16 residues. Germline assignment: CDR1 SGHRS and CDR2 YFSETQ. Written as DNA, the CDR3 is TGCGCCAGCAGCTCCTCGGGACTAGCGGACCAAGAGACCCAGTACTTC. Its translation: CASSSSGLADQETQYF.

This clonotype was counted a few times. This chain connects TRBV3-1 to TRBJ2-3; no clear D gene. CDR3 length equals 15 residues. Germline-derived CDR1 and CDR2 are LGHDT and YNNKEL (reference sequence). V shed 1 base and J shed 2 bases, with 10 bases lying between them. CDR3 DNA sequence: TGTGCCAGCAGCCAAGGAACCGGCTACACAGATACGCAGTATTTT. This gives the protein CASSQGTGYTDTQYF.

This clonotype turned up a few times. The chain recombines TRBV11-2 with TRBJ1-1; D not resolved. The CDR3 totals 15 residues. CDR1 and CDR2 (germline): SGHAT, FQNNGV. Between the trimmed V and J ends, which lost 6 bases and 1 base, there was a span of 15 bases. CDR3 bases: TGTGCCAGCAGTTGGGCTCCTAAGGGGAACACTGAAGCTTTCTTT. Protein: CASSWAPKGNTEAFF. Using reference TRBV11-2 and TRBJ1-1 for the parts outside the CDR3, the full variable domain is EAGVAQSPRYKIIEKRQSVAFWCNPISGHATLYWYQQILGQGPKLLIQFQNNGVVDDSQLPKDRFSAERLKGVDSTLKIQPAKLEDSAVYLCASSWAPKGNTEAFFGQGTRLTVV.

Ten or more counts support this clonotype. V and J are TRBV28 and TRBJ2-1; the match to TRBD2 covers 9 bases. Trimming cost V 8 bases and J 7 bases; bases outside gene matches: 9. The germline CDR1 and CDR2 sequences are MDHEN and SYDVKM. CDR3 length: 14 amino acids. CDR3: CASLPGLARNEQFF. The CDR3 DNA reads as TGTGCCAGCTTACCCGGACTAGCGCGAAATGAGCAGTTCTTC. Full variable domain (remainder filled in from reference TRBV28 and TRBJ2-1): DVKVTQSSRYLVKRTGEKVFLECVQDMDHENMFWYRQDPGLGLRLIYFSYDVKMKEKGDIPEGYSVSREKKERFSLILESASTNQTSMYLCASLPGLARNEQFFGPGTRLTVL.

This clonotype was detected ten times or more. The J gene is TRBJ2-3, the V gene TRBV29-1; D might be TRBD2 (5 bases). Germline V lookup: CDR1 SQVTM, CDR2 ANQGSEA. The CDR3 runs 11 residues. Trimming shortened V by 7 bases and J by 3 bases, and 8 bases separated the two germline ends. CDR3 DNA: TGCAGCGCCCGACTAACAGATACGCAGTATTTT. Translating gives CSARLTDTQYF.

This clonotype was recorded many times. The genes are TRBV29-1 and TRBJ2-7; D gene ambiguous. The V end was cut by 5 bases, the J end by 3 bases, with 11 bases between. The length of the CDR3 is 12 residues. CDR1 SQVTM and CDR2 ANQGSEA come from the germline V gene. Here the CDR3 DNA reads TGCAGCGTTTCCGGACCTAACTACGAGCAGTACTTC. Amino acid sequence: CSVSGPNYEQYF.

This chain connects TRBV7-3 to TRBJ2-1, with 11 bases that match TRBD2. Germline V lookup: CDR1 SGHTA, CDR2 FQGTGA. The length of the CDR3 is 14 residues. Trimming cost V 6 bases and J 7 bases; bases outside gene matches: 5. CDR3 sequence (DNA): TGTGCCAGCAGAGATGGGACTAGCGGAAATGAGCAGTTCTTC. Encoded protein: CASRDGTSGNEQFF.

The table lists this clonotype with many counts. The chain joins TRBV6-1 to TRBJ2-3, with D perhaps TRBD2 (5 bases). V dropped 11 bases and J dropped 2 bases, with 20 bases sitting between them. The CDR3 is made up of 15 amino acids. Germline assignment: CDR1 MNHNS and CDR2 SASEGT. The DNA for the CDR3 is TGTGCCGCGGGCACTGATCCGGGTATCACAGATACGCAGTATTTT. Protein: CAAGTDPGITDTQYF.

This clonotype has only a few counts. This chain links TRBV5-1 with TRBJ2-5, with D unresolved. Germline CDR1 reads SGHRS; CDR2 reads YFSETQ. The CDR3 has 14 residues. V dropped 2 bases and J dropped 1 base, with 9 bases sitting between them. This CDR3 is CASSFPDGQETQYF. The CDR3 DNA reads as TGCGCCAGCAGCTTCCCGGACGGCCAAGAGACCCAGTACTTC.

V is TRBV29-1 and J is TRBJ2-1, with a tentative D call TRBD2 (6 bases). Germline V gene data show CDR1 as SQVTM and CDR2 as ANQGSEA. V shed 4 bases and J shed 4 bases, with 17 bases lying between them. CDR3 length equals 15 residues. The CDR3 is CSVGLRREGYNEQFF. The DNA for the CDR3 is TGCAGCGTTGGACTAAGGCGGGAAGGGTACAATGAGCAGTTCTTC.

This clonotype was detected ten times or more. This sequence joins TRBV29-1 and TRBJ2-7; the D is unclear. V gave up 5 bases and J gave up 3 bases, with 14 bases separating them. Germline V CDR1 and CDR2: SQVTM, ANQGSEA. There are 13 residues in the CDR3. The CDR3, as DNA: TGCAGCGTTCGACGAGCGCTTAGCTACGAGCAGTACTTC. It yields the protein CSVRRALSYEQYF.

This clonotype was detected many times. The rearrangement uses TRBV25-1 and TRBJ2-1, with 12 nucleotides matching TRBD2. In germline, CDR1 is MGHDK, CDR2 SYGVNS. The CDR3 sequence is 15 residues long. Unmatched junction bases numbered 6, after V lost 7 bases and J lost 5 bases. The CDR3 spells CASTNRLAGDNEQFF. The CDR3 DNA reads TGTGCCAGCACTAACCGACTAGCGGGGGACAATGAGCAGTTCTTC.

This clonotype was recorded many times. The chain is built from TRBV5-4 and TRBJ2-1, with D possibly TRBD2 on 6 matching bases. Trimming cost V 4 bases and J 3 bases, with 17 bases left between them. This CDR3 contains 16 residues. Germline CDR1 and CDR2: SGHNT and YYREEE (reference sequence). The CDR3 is CASSPIGTLNYNEQFF. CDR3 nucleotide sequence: TGTGCCAGCAGCCCTATCGGGACTCTTAACTACAATGAGCAGTTCTTC.

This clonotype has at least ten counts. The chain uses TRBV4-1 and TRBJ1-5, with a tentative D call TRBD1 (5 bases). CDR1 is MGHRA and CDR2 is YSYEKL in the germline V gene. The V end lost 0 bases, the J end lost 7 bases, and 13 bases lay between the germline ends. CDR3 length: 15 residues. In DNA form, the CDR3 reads TGCGCCAGCAGCCAAGACAGGGCGTCGTGGCAGCCCCAGCATTTT. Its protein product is CASSQDRASWQPQHF.

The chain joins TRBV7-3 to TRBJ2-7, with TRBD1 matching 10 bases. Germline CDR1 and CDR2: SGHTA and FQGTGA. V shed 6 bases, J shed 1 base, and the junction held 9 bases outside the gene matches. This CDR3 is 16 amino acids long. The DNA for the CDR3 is TGTGCCAGCAGGGGAGGGGGACAGGGGACTTCCTACGAGCAGTACTTC. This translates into CASRGGGQGTSYEQYF.

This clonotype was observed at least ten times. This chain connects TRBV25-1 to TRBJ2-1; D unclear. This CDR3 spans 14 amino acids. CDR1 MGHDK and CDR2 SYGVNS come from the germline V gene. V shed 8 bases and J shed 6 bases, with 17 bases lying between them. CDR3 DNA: TGTGCCAGCGGCCCTTACGGACGGACCAATGAGCAGTTCTTC. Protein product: CASGPYGRTNEQFF.

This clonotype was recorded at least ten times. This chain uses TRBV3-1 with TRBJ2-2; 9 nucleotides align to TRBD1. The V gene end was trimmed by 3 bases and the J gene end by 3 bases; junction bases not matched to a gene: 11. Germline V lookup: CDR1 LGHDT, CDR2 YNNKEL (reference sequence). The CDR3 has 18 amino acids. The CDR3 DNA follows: TGTGCCAGCAGCCAGATTCCCCTCGGGACAGGGTACACCGGGGAGCTGTTTTTT. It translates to CASSQIPLGTGYTGELFF.

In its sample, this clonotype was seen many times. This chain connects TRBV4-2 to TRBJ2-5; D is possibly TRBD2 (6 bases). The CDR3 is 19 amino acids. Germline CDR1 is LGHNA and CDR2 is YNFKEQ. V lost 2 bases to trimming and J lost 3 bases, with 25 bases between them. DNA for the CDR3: TGTGCCAGCAGCCAAACCCCCGGGGAGGCACGCCTACCTAAAGAGACCCAGTACTTC. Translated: CASSQTPGEARLPKETQYF.

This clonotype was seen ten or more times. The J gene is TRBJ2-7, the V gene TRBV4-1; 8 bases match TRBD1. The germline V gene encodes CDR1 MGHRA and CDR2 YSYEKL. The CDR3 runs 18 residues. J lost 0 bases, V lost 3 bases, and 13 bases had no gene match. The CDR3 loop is CASSQVPGQVTPSYEQYF. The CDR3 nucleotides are TGCGCCAGCAGCCAGGTACCGGGACAGGTGACCCCCTCCTACGAGCAGTACTTC.

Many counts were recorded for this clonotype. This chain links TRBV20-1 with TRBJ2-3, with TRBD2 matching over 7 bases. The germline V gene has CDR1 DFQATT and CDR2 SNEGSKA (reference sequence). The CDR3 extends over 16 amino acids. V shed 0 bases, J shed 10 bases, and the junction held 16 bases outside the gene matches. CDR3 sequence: CSARDLKREDTRAQYF. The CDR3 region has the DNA TGCAGTGCTAGAGATCTGAAGCGGGAAGATACGAGGGCGCAGTATTTT.

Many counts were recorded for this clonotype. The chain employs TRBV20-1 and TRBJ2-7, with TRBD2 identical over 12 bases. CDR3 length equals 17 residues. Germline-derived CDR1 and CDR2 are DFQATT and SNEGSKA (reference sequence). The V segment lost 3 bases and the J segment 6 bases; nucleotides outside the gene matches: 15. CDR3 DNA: TGCAGTGCTAGGCGGTTCCTAGCGGGAGGGATGGGAGGCGAGCAGTACTTC. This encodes CSARRFLAGGMGGEQYF.

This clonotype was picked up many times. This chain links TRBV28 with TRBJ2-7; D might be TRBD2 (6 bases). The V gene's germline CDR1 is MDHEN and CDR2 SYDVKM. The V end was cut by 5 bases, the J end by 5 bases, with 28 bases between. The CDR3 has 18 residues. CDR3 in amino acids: CASSTAVRSGTYTNEQYF. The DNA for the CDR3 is TGTGCCAGCAGTACCGCCGTTCGGTCCGGGACTTATACGAACGAGCAGTACTTC.

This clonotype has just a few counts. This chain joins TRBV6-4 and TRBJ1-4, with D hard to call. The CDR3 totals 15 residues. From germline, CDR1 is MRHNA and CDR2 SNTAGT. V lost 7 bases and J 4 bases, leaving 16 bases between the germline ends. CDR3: CASTLNGILNEKLFF. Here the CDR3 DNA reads TGTGCCAGCACTCTAAACGGGATCCTTAATGAAAAACTGTTTTTT.

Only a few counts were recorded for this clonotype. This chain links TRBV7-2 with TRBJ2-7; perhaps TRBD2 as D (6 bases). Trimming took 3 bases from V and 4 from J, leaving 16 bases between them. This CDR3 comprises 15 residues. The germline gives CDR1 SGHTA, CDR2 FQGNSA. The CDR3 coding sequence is TGTGCCAGCAGCTTTCCGGGCGGGATCAGTTACGAGCAGTACTTC. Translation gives CASSFPGGISYEQYF.

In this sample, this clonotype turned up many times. The CDR3, as DNA: TGTGCCAGCAGGCTTGGGTTGAGCACTGAAGCTTTCTTT. Protein sequence: CASRLGLSTEAFF. This chain joins TRBV12-3 or TRBV12-4 and TRBJ1-1, with no clear D. The CDR3 has 13 residues. V dropped 6 bases and J dropped 4 bases, with 12 bases sitting between them.

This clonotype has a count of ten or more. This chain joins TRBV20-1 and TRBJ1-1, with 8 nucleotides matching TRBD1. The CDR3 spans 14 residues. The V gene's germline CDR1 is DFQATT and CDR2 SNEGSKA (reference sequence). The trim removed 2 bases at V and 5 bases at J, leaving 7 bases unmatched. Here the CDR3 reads CSARIGQGATEAFF. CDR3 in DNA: TGCAGTGCTAGAATAGGCCAGGGGGCGACTGAAGCTTTCTTT.